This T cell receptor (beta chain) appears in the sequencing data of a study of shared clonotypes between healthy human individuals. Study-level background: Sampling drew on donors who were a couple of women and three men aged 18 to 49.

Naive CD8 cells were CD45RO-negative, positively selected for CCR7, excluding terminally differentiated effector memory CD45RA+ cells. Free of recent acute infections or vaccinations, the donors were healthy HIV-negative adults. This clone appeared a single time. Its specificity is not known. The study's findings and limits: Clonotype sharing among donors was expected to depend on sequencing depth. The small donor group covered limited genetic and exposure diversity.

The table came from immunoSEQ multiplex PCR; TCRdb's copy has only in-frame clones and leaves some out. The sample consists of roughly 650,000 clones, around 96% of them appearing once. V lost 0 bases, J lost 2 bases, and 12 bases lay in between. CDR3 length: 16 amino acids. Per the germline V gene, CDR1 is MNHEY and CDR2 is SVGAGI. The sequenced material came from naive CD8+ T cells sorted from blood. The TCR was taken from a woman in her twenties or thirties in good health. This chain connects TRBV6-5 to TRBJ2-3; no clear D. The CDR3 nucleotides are TGTGCCAGCAGTTACTCACCAACGCGGACCACAGATACGCAGTATTTT. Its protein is CASSYSPTRTTDTQYF.